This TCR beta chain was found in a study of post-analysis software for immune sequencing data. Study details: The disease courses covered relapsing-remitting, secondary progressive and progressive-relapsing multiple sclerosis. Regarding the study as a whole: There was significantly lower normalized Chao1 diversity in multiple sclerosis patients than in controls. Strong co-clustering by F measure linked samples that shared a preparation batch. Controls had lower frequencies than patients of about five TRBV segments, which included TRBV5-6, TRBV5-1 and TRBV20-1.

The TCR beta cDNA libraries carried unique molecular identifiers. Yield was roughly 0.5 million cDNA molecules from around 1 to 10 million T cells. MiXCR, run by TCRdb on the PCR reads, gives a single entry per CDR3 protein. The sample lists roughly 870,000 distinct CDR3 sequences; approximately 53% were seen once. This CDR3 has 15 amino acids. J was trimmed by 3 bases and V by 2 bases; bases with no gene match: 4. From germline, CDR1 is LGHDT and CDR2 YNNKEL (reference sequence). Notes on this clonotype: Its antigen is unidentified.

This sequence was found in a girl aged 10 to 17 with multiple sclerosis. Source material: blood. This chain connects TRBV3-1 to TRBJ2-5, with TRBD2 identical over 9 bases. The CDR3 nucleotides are TGTGCCAGCAGCCAACGCGGGGGGGCTAAAGAGACCCAGTACTTC. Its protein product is CASSQRGGAKETQYF.